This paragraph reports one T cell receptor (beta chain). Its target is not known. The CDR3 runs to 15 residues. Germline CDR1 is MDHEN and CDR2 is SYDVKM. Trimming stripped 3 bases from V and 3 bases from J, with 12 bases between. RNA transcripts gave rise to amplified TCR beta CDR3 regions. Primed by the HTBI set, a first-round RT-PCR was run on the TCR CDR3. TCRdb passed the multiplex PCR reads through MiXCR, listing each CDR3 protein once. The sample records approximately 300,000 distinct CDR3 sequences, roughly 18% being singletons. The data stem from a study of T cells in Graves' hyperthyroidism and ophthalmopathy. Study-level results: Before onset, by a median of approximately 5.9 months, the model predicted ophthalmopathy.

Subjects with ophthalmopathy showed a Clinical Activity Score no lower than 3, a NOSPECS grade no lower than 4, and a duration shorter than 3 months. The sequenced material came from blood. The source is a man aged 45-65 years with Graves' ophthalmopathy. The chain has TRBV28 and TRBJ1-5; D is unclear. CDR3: CASSFLQRDNQPQHF. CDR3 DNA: TGTGCCAGCAGTTTCCTACAGAGAGACAATCAGCCCCAGCATTTT.